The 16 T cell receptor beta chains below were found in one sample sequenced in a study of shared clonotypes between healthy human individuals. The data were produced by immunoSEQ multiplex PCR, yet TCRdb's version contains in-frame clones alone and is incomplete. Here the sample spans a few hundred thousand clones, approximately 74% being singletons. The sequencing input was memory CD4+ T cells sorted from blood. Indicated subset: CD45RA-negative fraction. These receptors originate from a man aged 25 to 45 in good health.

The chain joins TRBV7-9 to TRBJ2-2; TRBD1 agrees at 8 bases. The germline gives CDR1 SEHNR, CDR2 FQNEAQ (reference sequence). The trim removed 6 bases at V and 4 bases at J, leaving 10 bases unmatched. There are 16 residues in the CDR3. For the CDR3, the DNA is TGTGCCAGCAGACAAACAGGGGGTACAGGCACCGGGGAGCTGTTTTTT. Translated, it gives CASRQTGGTGTGELFF.

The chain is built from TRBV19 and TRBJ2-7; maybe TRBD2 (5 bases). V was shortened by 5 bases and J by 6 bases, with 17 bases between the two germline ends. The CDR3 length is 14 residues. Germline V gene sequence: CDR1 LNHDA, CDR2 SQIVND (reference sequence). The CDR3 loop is CASSREPRTGEQYF. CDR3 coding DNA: TGTGCCAGTAGTCGTGAACCCCGGACTGGCGAGCAGTACTTC.

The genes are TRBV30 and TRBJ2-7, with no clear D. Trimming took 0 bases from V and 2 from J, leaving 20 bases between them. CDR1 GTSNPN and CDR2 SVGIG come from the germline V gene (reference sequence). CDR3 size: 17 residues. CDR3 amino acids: CAWSVSPHRWIPYEQYF. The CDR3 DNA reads TGTGCCTGGAGTGTTAGTCCGCACCGTTGGATCCCCTACGAGCAGTACTTC.

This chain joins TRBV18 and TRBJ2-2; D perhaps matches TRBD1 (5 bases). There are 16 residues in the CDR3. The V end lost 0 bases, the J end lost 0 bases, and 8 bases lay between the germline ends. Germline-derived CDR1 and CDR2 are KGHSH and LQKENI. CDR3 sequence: CASSPPGRSNTGELFF. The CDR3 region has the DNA TGTGCCAGCTCACCACCGGGGCGGTCGAACACCGGGGAGCTGTTTTTT.

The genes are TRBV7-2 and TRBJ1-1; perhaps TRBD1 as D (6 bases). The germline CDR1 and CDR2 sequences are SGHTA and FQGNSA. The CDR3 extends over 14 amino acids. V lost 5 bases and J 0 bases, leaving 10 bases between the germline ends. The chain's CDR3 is CASSPDRMNTEAFF. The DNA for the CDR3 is TGTGCCAGCAGCCCGGACAGAATGAACACTGAAGCTTTCTTT.

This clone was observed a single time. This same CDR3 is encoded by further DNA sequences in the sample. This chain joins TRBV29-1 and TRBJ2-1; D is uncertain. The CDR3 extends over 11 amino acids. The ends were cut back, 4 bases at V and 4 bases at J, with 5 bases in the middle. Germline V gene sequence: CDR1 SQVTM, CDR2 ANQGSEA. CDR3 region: CSVGGYNEQFF. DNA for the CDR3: TGCAGCGTTGGCGGATACAATGAGCAGTTCTTC.

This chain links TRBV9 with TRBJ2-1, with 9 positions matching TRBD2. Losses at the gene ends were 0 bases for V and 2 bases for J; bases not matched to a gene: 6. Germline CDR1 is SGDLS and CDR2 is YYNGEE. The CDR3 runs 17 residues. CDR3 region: CASSVGASGMTYNEQFF. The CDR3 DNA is TGTGCCAGCAGCGTAGGGGCTAGCGGGATGACCTACAATGAGCAGTTCTTC. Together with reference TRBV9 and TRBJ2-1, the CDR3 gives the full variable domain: DSGVTQTPKHLITATGQRVTLRCSPRSGDLSVYWYQQSLDQGLQFLIQYYNGEERAKGNILERFSAQQFPDLHSELNLSSLELGDSALYFCASSVGASGMTYNEQFFGPGTRLTVL.

DNA of the CDR3: TGTGCCAGCAGTGCACAACTAGCGGTATACAATGAGCAGTTCTTC. Amino acids: CASSAQLAVYNEQFF. The chain uses TRBV2 and TRBJ2-1, with 8 bases lining up with TRBD2. Germline V gene lookup returns CDR1 SNHLY and CDR2 FYNNEI. The trim removed 4 bases at V and 4 bases at J, leaving 6 bases unmatched. The CDR3 is made up of 15 amino acids.

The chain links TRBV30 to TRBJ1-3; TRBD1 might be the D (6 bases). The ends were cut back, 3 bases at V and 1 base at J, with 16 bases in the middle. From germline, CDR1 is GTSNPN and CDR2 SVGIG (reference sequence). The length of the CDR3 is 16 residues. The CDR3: CAWRPQGRSSGNTIYF. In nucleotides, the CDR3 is TGTGCCTGGAGACCACAGGGTCGCTCGTCTGGAAACACCATATATTTT.

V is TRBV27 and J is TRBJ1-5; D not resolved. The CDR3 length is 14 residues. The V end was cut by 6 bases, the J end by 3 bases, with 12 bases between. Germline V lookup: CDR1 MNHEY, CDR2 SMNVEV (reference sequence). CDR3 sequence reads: CASSRTGYNQPQHF. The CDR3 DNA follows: TGTGCCAGCAGCCGTACGGGGTACAATCAGCCCCAGCATTTT.

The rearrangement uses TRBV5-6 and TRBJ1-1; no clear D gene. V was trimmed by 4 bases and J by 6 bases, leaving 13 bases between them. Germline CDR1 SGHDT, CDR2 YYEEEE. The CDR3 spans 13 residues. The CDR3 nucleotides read TGTGCCAGCAGCCCCGATCTGAAGCCTGAAGCTTTCTTT. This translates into CASSPDLKPEAFF.

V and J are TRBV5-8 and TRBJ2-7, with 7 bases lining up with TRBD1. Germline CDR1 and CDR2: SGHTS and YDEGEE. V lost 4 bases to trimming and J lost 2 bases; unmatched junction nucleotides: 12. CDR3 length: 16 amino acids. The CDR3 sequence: CASSVSTGIRTYEQYF. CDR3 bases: TGTGCCAGCAGCGTATCGACAGGGATTAGGACCTACGAGCAGTACTTC. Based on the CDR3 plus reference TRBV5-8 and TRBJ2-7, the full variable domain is EAGVTQSPTHLIKTRGQQATLRCSPISGHTSVYWYQQALGLGLQFLLWYDEGEERNRGNFPPRFSGRQFPNYSSELNVNALELEDSALYLCASSVSTGIRTYEQYFGPGTRLTVT.

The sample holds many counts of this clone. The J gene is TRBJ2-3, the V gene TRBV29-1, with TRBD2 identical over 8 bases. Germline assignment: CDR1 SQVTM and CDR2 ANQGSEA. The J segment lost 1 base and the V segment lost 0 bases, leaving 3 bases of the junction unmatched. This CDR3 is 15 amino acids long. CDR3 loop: CSVEDRGGRTDTQYF. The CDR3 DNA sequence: TGCAGCGTTGAAGATCGGGGGGGACGCACAGATACGCAGTATTTT.

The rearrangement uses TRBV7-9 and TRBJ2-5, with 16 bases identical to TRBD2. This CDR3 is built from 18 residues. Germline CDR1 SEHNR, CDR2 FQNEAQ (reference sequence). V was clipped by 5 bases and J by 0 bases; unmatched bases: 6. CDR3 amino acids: CASSPGTSGRADQETQYF. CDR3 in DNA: TGTGCCAGCAGCCCCGGGACTAGCGGGAGGGCGGACCAAGAGACCCAGTACTTC.

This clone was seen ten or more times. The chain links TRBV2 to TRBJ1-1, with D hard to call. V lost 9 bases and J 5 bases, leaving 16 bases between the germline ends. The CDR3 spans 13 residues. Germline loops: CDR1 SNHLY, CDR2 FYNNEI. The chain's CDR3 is CASKREVGTEAFF. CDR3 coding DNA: TGTGCCAGTAAGCGGGAGGTTGGTACTGAAGCTTTCTTT.

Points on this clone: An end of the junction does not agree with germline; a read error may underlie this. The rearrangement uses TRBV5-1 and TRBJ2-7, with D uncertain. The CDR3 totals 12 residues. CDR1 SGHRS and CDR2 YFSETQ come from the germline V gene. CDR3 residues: CASSRDIYEQYF. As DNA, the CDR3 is TGTGCCAGCAGCCGAGATATCTACGAGCAGTACTTC.